The 7 T cell receptor beta chains below all came from one sample that was sequenced in a study of PD-1 blockade in mismatch repair-deficient tumors. Here immunoSEQ multiplex PCR was the method, and the copy in TCRdb shows in-frame clones only, minus some. The table includes 120,000 or so clones, more than 85% detected once. The specimen was peripheral blood, collected 44 weeks after starting pembrolizumab. The receptor source for this set is an adult with mismatch repair-deficient cancer.

This rearrangement joins TRBV9 to TRBJ2-2, with TRBD2 matching over 7 bases. The CDR3 consists of 14 residues. Germline V gives CDR1 SGDLS, CDR2 YYNGEE. J lost 9 bases, V lost 5 bases, and 10 bases had no gene match. The CDR3 nucleotides are TGTGCCAGCAGTGGTCAGGGAGGGTCGCGGGAGCTGTTTTTT. The encoded protein is CASSGQGGSRELFF.

The chain uses TRBV10-3 and TRBJ2-7, with TRBD1 matching over 9 bases. Germline assignment: CDR1 ENHRY and CDR2 SYGVKD. The CDR3 has 14 amino acids. V shed 7 bases, J shed 5 bases, and the junction held 9 bases outside the gene matches. The CDR3 loop reads CAITPGTGIHEQYF. The CDR3 DNA follows: TGTGCCATCACCCCCGGGACAGGGATCCACGAGCAGTACTTC.

The J gene is TRBJ2-7, the V gene TRBV11-2; D tentatively fits TRBD1 or TRBD2 (5 bases each). CDR1 is SGHAT, CDR2 FQNNGV, per germline. The CDR3 is made up of 15 amino acids. Trimming stripped 0 bases from V and 0 bases from J, with 9 bases between. CDR3 in amino acids: CASSLEAGSSYEQYF. Written as DNA, the CDR3 is TGTGCCAGCAGCTTAGAGGCAGGGAGCTCCTACGAGCAGTACTTC.

The chain couples TRBV28 to TRBJ1-4; TRBD1 matches 7 bases. This CDR3 comprises 15 residues. V was clipped by 6 bases and J by 7 bases; unmatched bases: 11. Per germline, CDR1 MDHEN and CDR2 SYDVKM. CDR3 loop: CASSRTGDRTEKLFF. The CDR3 nucleotides are TGTGCCAGCAGCCGGACAGGTGATAGGACTGAAAAACTGTTTTTT.

V gene TRBV6-1 combines with J gene TRBJ2-1, with a tentative D call TRBD2 (5 bases). The CDR3 contains 16 residues. From germline, CDR1 is MNHNS and CDR2 SASEGT. Trimming took off 4 bases at V and 9 bases at J, with 22 bases between the two ends. This CDR3 reads CASSAGRIGPAGEQFF. The CDR3 DNA reads TGTGCCAGCAGTGCAGGTAGGATTGGTCCGGCGGGTGAGCAGTTCTTC.

This clone was observed a single time. The chain uses TRBV6-1 and TRBJ2-1; D not certain. The CDR3 totals 14 residues. V shed 6 bases and J shed 2 bases, with 11 bases lying between them. Germline lookup yields CDR1 MNHNS and CDR2 SASEGT. The CDR3 sequence: CASSPGFTYNEQFF. Written as DNA, the CDR3 is TGTGCCAGCAGCCCAGGTTTTACCTACAATGAGCAGTTCTTC.

This chain links TRBV27 with TRBJ2-4, with a weak D call TRBD1 (8 bases). This CDR3 comprises 19 residues. Germline V gene data show CDR1 as MNHEY and CDR2 as SMNVEV (reference sequence). The V end lost 5 bases, the J end lost 0 bases, and 23 bases lay between the germline ends. CDR3 sequence: CASSPRTGRGEIAKNIQYF. CDR3 nucleotides: TGTGCCAGCAGTCCCCGGACAGGGAGGGGAGAAATAGCCAAAAACATTCAGTACTTC.